This T cell receptor beta chain was obtained from a study of cytomegalovirus exposure and HLA in healthy donors. As for the study in general: A prior analysis found 100 million to 140 million unique TCR beta sequences from some 200 million T cells. Assignment to the Caucasian-associated ancestry cluster applied to 75% to 85% of the roughly 410 genotyped donors.

PCR was performed using 60 Vbeta and 13 Jbeta primers. The table came from immunoSEQ multiplex PCR; TCRdb's copy has only in-frame clones and leaves some out. The sample includes some 120,000 clones, 79% seen only once; the top ten take roughly 2%. This CDR3 has 15 residues. Germline assignment: CDR1 MNHEY and CDR2 SVGAGI. Between the trimmed V and J ends, which lost 2 bases and 3 bases, there was a span of 13 bases. On this clone itself: Its cognate antigen is unknown.

Study outcomes and limitations: Among immune exposure information, only CMV serostatus was available. Sequencing likely generated an artifact that appeared as a cluster of highly shared sequence variants.

The V gene is TRBV6-5, the J gene TRBJ1-1; the D gene is possibly TRBD1 (5 bases). The source of this sequence is a man between 18 and 29 years old in good health and CMV-seronegative. The specimen sequenced was PBMCs. The CDR3 region is CASSYTISGDTEAFF. The DNA for the CDR3 is TGTGCCAGCAGTTACACAATCTCGGGGGACACTGAAGCTTTCTTT.